This T cell receptor beta chain was sequenced during a study of tumor-infiltrating lymphocytes in primary liver carcinoma. Alongside blood RNA obtained from unsorted whole blood, germline DNA was also extracted. Donors were untreated and chronically infected with HBV. Four milliliters of peripheral blood were gathered ahead of the operation. There are 15 residues in the CDR3. Trimming removed 0 bases at V and 5 bases at J, with 13 bases between. Germline CDR1 and CDR2: SNHLY and FYNNEI. About this clonotype itself: Its specificity is unknown.

Study conclusions and caveats: Tumors carried a top-250-clone fraction significantly exceeding that of blood (p = 0.039).

Synthesis of TCR beta cDNA was carried out from approximately 500 ng total RNA with a constant-region primer. Three-round nested multiplex PCR performed with slightly modified ARM-PCR produced the TCR beta libraries. Researchers ran the first two PCR rounds for around 10 cycles each with TRBV1-TRBV30 forward primers and a C-beta reverse primer. TCRdb passed the multiplex PCR reads through MiXCR, listing each CDR3 protein once. The sample has 150,000 to 200,000 distinct CDR3 sequences, over 50% seen once. The chain links TRBV2 to TRBJ2-5, with D maybe TRBD1 (6 bases). The clonotype originates from a man between 35 and 55 years old with primary liver carcinoma and hepatitis B virus infection. The sequenced sample was peripheral blood. CDR3 residues: CASSEAHRVGETQYF. The CDR3 DNA reads TGTGCCAGCAGTGAAGCGCACAGGGTCGGCGAGACCCAGTACTTC. The full variable domain, its missing parts supplied by reference TRBV2 and TRBJ2-5, is EPEVTQTPSHQVTQMGQEVILRCVPISNHLYFYWYRQILGQKVEFLVSFYNNEISEKSEIFDDQFSVERPDGSNFTLKIRSTKLEDSAMYFCASSEAHRVGETQYFGPGTRLLVL.